Presented here are 16 T cell receptor beta chains from one specimen sequenced in a study of technical replicates of blood from a few donors (dated by TCRdb to 2016 to 2017). The library was prepared using the immunoSEQ multiplex PCR assay. TCRdb obtained this table from immuneACCESS and retained in-frame rearrangements with V and J assigned. These tables miss some clones; where compared with another copy, unresolved V genes account for less than half of the shortfall, and the remainder is unexplained. The sample profile shows about 15,000 clones; roughly 80% of them were found once. The ten largest clones add up to around 12% of the sample. Sequenced: PBMCs. The receptors here all came from a human donor in good health.

CDR3 amino acids: CASSLEGGVRAETQYF. The CDR3 coding sequence is TGCGCCAGCAGCTTGGAGGGTGGTGTCAGGGCCGAGACCCAGTACTTC. The chain has TRBV5-1 and TRBJ2-5; maybe TRBD1 (5 bases). The germline V gene has CDR1 SGHRS and CDR2 YFSETQ. Trimming took off 0 bases at V and 5 bases at J, with 17 bases between the two ends. The CDR3 totals 16 residues.

The chain has TRBV7-2 and TRBJ2-5; perhaps TRBD1 as D (7 bases). CDR3 size: 13 residues. The V end was cut by 3 bases, the J end by 4 bases, with 9 bases between. Germline CDR1 and CDR2: SGHTA and FQGNSA. The CDR3 DNA sequence: TGTGCCAGCAGCTTCCAGGGGGGAGAGACCCAGTACTTC. This translates into CASSFQGGETQYF.

The table lists this clone with a few counts. The CDR3 protein is CASSGQAASYGYTF. For the CDR3, the DNA is TGTGCCAGTAGTGGACAGGCCGCCAGCTATGGCTACACCTTC. This rearrangement joins TRBV19 to TRBJ1-2, with 7 bases lining up with TRBD1. The CDR3 runs 14 residues. CDR1 and CDR2 from the germline V gene are LNHDA and SQIVND (reference sequence). With 5 bases clipped from V and 4 bases from J, the junction kept 7 bases outside the gene matches. The full variable domain, in which reference TRBV19 and TRBJ1-2 provide the parts outside the CDR3, is DGGITQSPKYLFRKEGQNVTLSCEQNLNHDAMYWYRQDPGQGLRLIYYSQIVNDFQKGDIAEGYSVSREKKESFPLTVTSAQKNPTAFYLCASSGQAASYGYTFGSGTRLTVV.

V gene TRBV19 combines with J gene TRBJ1-1; 8 bases match TRBD1. J lost 3 bases, V lost 4 bases, and 7 bases had no gene match. CDR3 length: 15 residues. The germline V gene has CDR1 LNHDA and CDR2 SQIVND (reference sequence). CDR3 nucleotides: TGTGCCAGTAGTAACCAGGGGGCTAGGGACACTGAAGCTTTCTTT. Translation gives CASSNQGARDTEAFF.

A few counts support this clone. The rearrangement uses TRBV6-5 and TRBJ1-1, with D unclear. The ends were cut back, 4 bases at V and 3 bases at J, with 12 bases in the middle. Germline V gives CDR1 MNHEY, CDR2 SVGAGI. The CDR3 consists of 14 residues. As DNA, the CDR3 is TGTGCCAGCAGTTTACAGCCGGGGTACACTGAAGCTTTCTTT. It encodes CASSLQPGYTEAFF.

The rearrangement joins TRBV5-1 to TRBJ2-7, with TRBD1 matching 7 bases. Trimming took 4 bases from V and 0 from J; bases not matched to a gene: 10. The CDR3 is 16 amino acids. Germline-derived CDR1 and CDR2 are SGHRS and YFSETQ. CDR3 in amino acids: CASSTLTGTASYEQYF. The CDR3 nucleotides are TGCGCCAGCAGCACCCTAACCGGGACAGCCTCCTACGAGCAGTACTTC.

The chain combines TRBV28 with TRBJ2-2, with D possibly matching TRBD1 (5 bases). The CDR3 loop spans 16 amino acids. Per germline, CDR1 MDHEN and CDR2 SYDVKM. V was clipped by 8 bases and J by 2 bases, with 18 bases between them. The CDR3 DNA is TGTGCCAGCCCACCCTCGGGTAGGGGCAACACCGGGGAGCTGTTTTTT. It yields the protein CASPPSGRGNTGELFF.

This clone has a handful of counts. The rearrangement links TRBV30 to TRBJ1-1, with a weak D call TRBD1 (5 bases). There are 15 residues in the CDR3. V dropped 3 bases and J dropped 2 bases, with 16 bases sitting between them. Germline V lookup: CDR1 GTSNPN, CDR2 SVGIG (reference sequence). For the CDR3, the DNA is TGTGCCTGGAGGGTTTTGAGCAGGGATAACACTGAAGCTTTCTTT. This encodes CAWRVLSRDNTEAFF.

The CDR3 bases are TGTGCCAGCAGCATCGGAACGGGGAACACTGAAGCTTTCTTT. Its protein product is CASSIGTGNTEAFF. V is TRBV7-6 and J is TRBJ1-1; D not resolved. Germline CDR1 is SGHVS and CDR2 is FNYEAQ. The V gene lost 5 bases and the J gene lost 1 base, with 11 bases spanning the gap. There are 14 residues in the CDR3.

The chain links TRBV5-4 to TRBJ2-1, with D hard to call. V gave up 0 bases and J gave up 4 bases, with 17 bases separating them. The CDR3 has 17 residues. CDR1 and CDR2 from the germline V gene are SGHNT and YYREEE (reference sequence). This CDR3 reads CASSLGWAAMEYNEQFF. The CDR3 DNA reads TGTGCCAGCAGCTTGGGCTGGGCAGCCATGGAATACAATGAGCAGTTCTTC.

The chain recombines TRBV11-2 with TRBJ1-5; D gene uncertain. The CDR3 has 11 amino acids. CDR1 SGHAT and CDR2 FQNNGV come from the germline V gene. Trimming took off 4 bases at V and 5 bases at J, with 3 bases between the two ends. The CDR3 reads CASSYYQPQHF. The CDR3 DNA sequence: TGTGCCAGCAGCTACTATCAGCCCCAGCATTTT.

The chain employs TRBV14 and TRBJ1-3; TRBD1 agrees at 7 bases. Germline V gives CDR1 SGHDN, CDR2 FVKESK. After removal of 5 bases from V and 2 bases from J, the junction contained 3 bases not matched to a gene. The CDR3 runs 14 residues. The CDR3 nucleotides are TGTGCCAGCAGCTCCGGGACAGCTGGAAACACCATATATTTT. Its translation: CASSSGTAGNTIYF.

This chain uses TRBV7-9 with TRBJ1-2, with 10 bases matching TRBD1. This CDR3 contains 14 residues. Germline V lookup: CDR1 SEHNR, CDR2 FQNEAQ (reference sequence). V gave up 3 bases and J gave up 8 bases; unmatched junction bases: 6. Here the CDR3 DNA reads TGTGCCAGCAGCTTCGAGACAGGGGGCGTAGGCTACACCTTC. It yields the protein CASSFETGGVGYTF. Together with reference TRBV7-9 and TRBJ1-2, the CDR3 gives the full variable domain: DTGVSQNPRHKITKRGQNVTFRCDPISEHNRLYWYRQTLGQGPEFLTYFQNEAQLEKSRLLSDRFSAERPKGSFSTLEIQRTEQGDSAMYLCASSFETGGVGYTFGSGTRLTVV.

A few counts support this clone. The gene calls are TRBV7-9 and TRBJ2-3; 7 nucleotides match TRBD2. Trimming removed 5 bases from V and 2 bases from J; junction bases left unmatched: 7. Germline V lookup: CDR1 SEHNR, CDR2 FQNEAQ (reference sequence). This CDR3 contains 15 residues. The DNA of the CDR3 is TGTGCCAGCAGCCCGGGAGGCGGGCACACAGATACGCAGTATTTT. Protein sequence: CASSPGGGHTDTQYF.

This chain joins TRBV18 and TRBJ2-5; no definite D call. Germline lookup yields CDR1 KGHSH and CDR2 LQKENI. V was trimmed by 4 bases and J by 0 bases, leaving 9 bases between them. The CDR3 totals 14 residues. The CDR3 sequence is CASSLAPDQETQYF. The CDR3, as DNA: TGTGCCAGCTCACTAGCACCCGACCAAGAGACCCAGTACTTC.

The chain carries TRBV4-1 and TRBJ1-4; D uncertain. Germline V CDR1 and CDR2: MGHRA, YSYEKL. The CDR3 has 13 residues. V lost 2 bases and J 7 bases, leaving 8 bases between the germline ends. This chain's CDR3 is CASSQTDTEKLFF. Here the CDR3 DNA reads TGCGCCAGCAGCCAAACAGATACTGAAAAACTGTTTTTT.